Sequencing of this T cell receptor (beta chain) was carried out in a study of Graves' ophthalmopathy and Graves' hyperthyroidism. TCR beta CDR3 regions were amplified from RNA transcripts. Second-round multiplex PCR followed a first-round RT-PCR using HTBI primers. TCRdb re-called the multiplex PCR reads with MiXCR, one entry per CDR3 protein. The repertoire holds 680,000 or so distinct CDR3 sequences, with 22% as singletons. This clonotype came up many times. The germline CDR1 and CDR2 sequences are DFQATT and SNEGSKA (reference sequence). V gave up 6 bases and J gave up 5 bases, with 14 bases separating them. The CDR3 is 14 amino acids.

Material for sequencing was peripheral blood. The V call is TRBV20-1, the J call TRBJ1-6; D unresolved. The source of this sequence is a young woman with stable Graves' hyperthyroidism. Some clones in this sample may be carry-over from other donors' samples. The CDR3 DNA reads TGCAGTGCGCTACCCAACTTGCATAATTCACCCCTCCACTTT. Protein sequence: CSALPNLHNSPLHF.